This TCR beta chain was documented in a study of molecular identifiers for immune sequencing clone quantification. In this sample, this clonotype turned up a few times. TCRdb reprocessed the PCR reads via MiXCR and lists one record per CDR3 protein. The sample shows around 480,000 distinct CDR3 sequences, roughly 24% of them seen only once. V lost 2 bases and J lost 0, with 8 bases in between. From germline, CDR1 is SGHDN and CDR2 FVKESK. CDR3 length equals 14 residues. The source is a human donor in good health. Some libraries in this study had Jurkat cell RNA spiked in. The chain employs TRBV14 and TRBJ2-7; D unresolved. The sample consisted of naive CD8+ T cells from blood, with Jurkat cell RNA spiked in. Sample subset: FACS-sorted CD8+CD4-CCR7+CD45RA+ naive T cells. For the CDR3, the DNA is TGTGCCAGCAGCCAAATGACGGACTCCTACGAGCAGTACTTC. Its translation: CASSQMTDSYEQYF.